Listed below are T cell receptor beta chains from one sample, sequenced in a study of T cells in localized non-small cell lung cancer. TCRdb's table, derived via immunoSEQ multiplex PCR, lists solely in-frame clones and lacks some. The table includes under 35,000 clones, approximately 91% detected once. This sample comprised peripheral blood mononuclear cells, obtained before any cancer treatment. The receptors come from a woman aged 35-75 years with stage III lung adenocarcinoma. CDR3s include the opening cysteine and the closing phenylalanine or tryptophan. The D gene is left open where the match is weak. Some rows have no size entry. The others give once, few or many, or a class for an expanded clone.

d_gene	v_gene	abundance	j_gene	CDR3aa	CDR3nt
NA	TRBV20-1	NA	TRBJ2-4	CSAKGLDIQYF	TGCAGTGCTAAGGGGCTCGACATTCAGTACTTC
NA	TRBV2	NA	TRBJ2-7	CASSSLAGTYEQYF	TGTGCCAGCAGTTCCTTGGCGGGGACCTACGAGCAGTACTTC
TRBD2	TRBV7-2	NA	TRBJ2-1	CASSLEAGGSSYNEQFF	TGTGCCAGCAGCTTAGAGGCGGGGGGGAGCTCCTACAATGAGCAGTTCTTC
TRBD2	TRBV7-2	NA	TRBJ2-7	CASTESGGTPYEQYF	TGTGCCAGCACCGAAAGCGGGGGAACGCCCTACGAGCAGTACTTC
TRBD1	TRBV6-1	once	TRBJ1-5	CASTGQGNQPQHF	TGTGCCAGCACCGGACAGGGCAATCAGCCCCAGCATTTT
NA	TRBV12-1	NA	TRBJ2-4	CASSFARARVRKNIQYF	TGTGCCAGCAGCTTTGCGAGGGCCAGGGTGCGAAAAAACATTCAGTACTTC
NA	TRBV19	NA	TRBJ1-1	CASSMGVVGAFF	TGTGCCAGTAGTATGGGAGTCGTTGGAGCTTTCTTT
NA	TRBV7-2	few	TRBJ2-7	CASSLEAVSYEQYF	TGTGCCAGCAGCTTAGAAGCGGTCTCCTACGAGCAGTACTTC
TRBD2	TRBV5-4	NA	TRBJ2-1	CASSPPLTSGRTNEQFF	TGTGCCAGCAGCCCCCCCTTAACGAGCGGGAGGACCAATGAGCAGTTCTTC
NA	TRBV30	NA	TRBJ2-3	CASDVAGGADTQYF	TGTGCCTCGGACGTTGCAGGGGGGGCAGATACGCAGTATTTT
NA	TRBV5-1	NA	TRBJ2-5	CASSLAGTPGRETQYF	TGCGCCAGCAGCCTCGCCGGGACGCCTGGACGGGAGACCCAGTACTTC
TRBD1	TRBV10-1	NA	TRBJ2-1	CASSRTGNFRDEQFF	TGCGCCAGCAGCAGGACAGGGAATTTCAGAGATGAGCAGTTCTTC
NA	TRBV4-1	NA	TRBJ2-5	CASSQEKRGTAETQYF	TGCGCCAGCAGCCAAGAAAAACGGGGCACAGCAGAGACCCAGTACTTC
NA	TRBV2	once	TRBJ1-1	CASRLIERSGAFF	TGTGCCAGCAGATTAATTGAACGATCGGGAGCTTTCTTT
NA	TRBV9	NA	TRBJ1-1	CASSAEAHVNTEAFF	TGTGCCAGCAGCGCTGAGGCTCATGTGAACACTGAAGCTTTCTTT
NA	TRBV5-1	NA	TRBJ2-7	CASSLDGDRSLGEQYF	TGCGCCAGCAGCTTGGATGGTGACAGATCCTTAGGAGAGCAGTACTTC
NA	TRBV19	NA	TRBJ1-5	CASRENSNQPQHF	TGTGCCAGTAGGGAAAATAGCAATCAGCCCCAGCATTTT
TRBD1	TRBV30	NA	TRBJ1-5	CAWSRDSQNQPQHF	TGTGCCTGGAGCCGGGACAGCCAGAATCAGCCCCAGCATTTT
NA	TRBV5-5	NA	TRBJ1-1	CASSLLQGRYTEAFF	TGTGCCAGCAGCTTGCTCCAGGGGCGGTACACTGAAGCTTTCTTT
TRBD2	TRBV27	NA	TRBJ2-7	CASRLAGEYEQYF	TGTGCCAGCAGGCTAGCGGGGGAGTACGAGCAGTACTTC
NA	TRBV27	NA	TRBJ2-7	CASSLTGQGPPYGQYF	TGTGCCAGCAGTTTAACCGGGCAGGGGCCCCCATACGGGCAGTACTTC
TRBD2	TRBV11-1	NA	TRBJ2-1	CASSLRTPGGGGNEQFF	TGTGCCAGCAGCCTCCGAACCCCTGGCGGGGGGGGGAATGAGCAGTTCTTC
NA	TRBV29-1	medium-sized	TRBJ2-7	CSVVVGGLSYEQYF	TGCAGCGTTGTAGTCGGGGGGCTCTCCTACGAGCAGTACTTC
TRBD2	TRBV7-2	NA	TRBJ2-3	CASSTRLAGVLTDTQYF	TGTGCCAGCAGCACCCGACTAGCGGGGGTTCTCACAGATACGCAGTATTTT
NA	TRBV14	NA	TRBJ1-6	CASSQERSISYNSPLHF	TGTGCCAGCAGCCAAGAAAGGTCCATCTCCTATAATTCACCCCTCCACTTT
TRBD2	TRBV4-2	NA	TRBJ2-7	CASSRRTSGTLEQYF	TGTGCCAGCAGCCGCCGGACTAGCGGCACCCTCGAGCAGTACTTC
NA	TRBV5-4	NA	TRBJ1-2	CASSLPGGYGYTF	TGTGCCAGCAGCTTGCCAGGAGGCTATGGCTACACCTTC
NA	TRBV18	few	TRBJ1-1	CASSPGLDTEAFF	TGTGCCAGCTCACCAGGGTTGGACACTGAAGCTTTCTTT
TRBD2	TRBV5-1	NA	TRBJ2-7	CASSLGLPSGAYEQYF	TGCGCCAGCAGCTTGGGGCTACCTAGCGGAGCCTACGAGCAGTACTTC
NA	TRBV27	NA	TRBJ1-1	CASTGTSNTEAFF	TGTGCCAGCACTGGGACTTCGAACACTGAAGCTTTCTTT
TRBD1	TRBV11-2	NA	TRBJ1-1	CASSSRDSRREAFF	TGTGCCAGCAGCTCCCGGGACAGTCGAAGGGAAGCTTTCTTT
TRBD2	TRBV7-2	NA	TRBJ2-7	CASSLASGSHPSEQYF	TGTGCCAGCAGCTTAGCCAGCGGGAGTCATCCATCCGAGCAGTACTTC
NA	TRBV10-3	NA	TRBJ1-1	CAISEGLATEAFF	TGTGCCATCAGTGAGGGTCTTGCCACTGAAGCTTTCTTT
TRBD2	TRBV5-1	NA	TRBJ2-5	CASSLEGGPGLATQYF	TGCGCCAGCAGCTTGGAAGGGGGTCCGGGACTAGCGACCCAGTACTTC
NA	TRBV7-2	NA	TRBJ1-6	CASSSQGHDSPLHF	TGTGCCAGCAGCTCACAGGGTCATGATTCACCCCTCCACTTT
NA	TRBV9	NA	TRBJ2-5	CASSTRGIGRETQYF	TGTGCCAGCAGCACTCGCGGGATCGGAAGGGAGACCCAGTACTTC
NA	TRBV10-2	NA	TRBJ1-5	CASSEVTGNQPQHF	TGCGCCAGCAGTGAGGTCACAGGGAATCAGCCCCAGCATTTT
NA	TRBV4-3	NA	TRBJ1-3	CASSQDFMTHSGNTIYF	TGCGCCAGCAGCCAAGATTTTATGACTCACTCTGGAAACACCATATATTTT
NA	TRBV28	NA	TRBJ1-5	CATTRDPRGGAQHF	TGTGCCACCACTAGGGACCCTCGGGGCGGCGCCCAGCATTTT
TRBD2	TRBV7-2	NA	TRBJ2-1	CASSLVALAGGDEQFF	TGTGCCAGCAGCTTAGTGGCACTAGCGGGAGGGGATGAGCAGTTCTTC
TRBD1	TRBV29-1	few	TRBJ1-1	CSGPGTVNTEAFF	TGCAGTGGTCCCGGGACAGTGAACACTGAAGCTTTCTTT
TRBD1	TRBV30	NA	TRBJ1-2	CAWRLTGTGYTF	TGTGCCTGGAGGTTGACAGGGACCGGCTACACCTTC
NA	TRBV5-6	NA	TRBJ1-6	CASNPGGAGNSPLHF	TGTGCCAGCAACCCCGGGGGCGCAGGAAATTCACCCCTCCACTTT
TRBD1	TRBV28	NA	TRBJ1-1	CATRPPGGVTEAFF	TGTGCCACCCGACCCCCAGGGGGGGTCACTGAAGCTTTCTTT
NA	TRBV7-8	NA	TRBJ2-2	CASSHAVGRGHTGELFF	TGTGCCAGCAGCCATGCGGTTGGGCGGGGGCACACCGGGGAGCTGTTTTTT
NA	TRBV5-1	NA	TRBJ1-2	CASSLDPVGGDYGYTF	TGCGCCAGCAGCTTGGACCCCGTGGGAGGAGACTATGGCTACACCTTC
NA	TRBV5-4	NA	TRBJ2-7	CASSSRGGYEQYF	TGTGCCAGCAGCTCCAGGGGGGGCTACGAGCAGTACTTC
TRBD1	TRBV10-3	NA	TRBJ2-3	CAISDRGRPEPDTQYF	TGTGCCATCAGTGATAGGGGGCGTCCAGAGCCAGATACGCAGTATTTT
TRBD1	TRBV7-3	NA	TRBJ2-2	CASRGQGASGELFF	TGTGCCAGCAGGGGACAGGGGGCATCCGGGGAGCTGTTTTTT
NA	TRBV11-3	NA	TRBJ1-1	CASSPSRLATEAFF	TGTGCCAGCAGCCCCTCGAGGTTGGCCACTGAAGCTTTCTTT
TRBD2	TRBV19	NA	TRBJ2-5	CASSINAGGRGTQYF	TGTGCCAGTAGTATAAATGCGGGGGGGCGTGGGACCCAGTACTTC
NA	TRBV5-1	NA	TRBJ2-1	CASSDARVSYNEQFF	TGCGCCAGCAGTGATGCGCGGGTCTCCTACAATGAGCAGTTCTTC
NA	TRBV2	NA	TRBJ1-1	CASSARNGLQNTEAFF	TGTGCCAGCAGCGCCAGGAACGGCTTACAGAACACTGAAGCTTTCTTT